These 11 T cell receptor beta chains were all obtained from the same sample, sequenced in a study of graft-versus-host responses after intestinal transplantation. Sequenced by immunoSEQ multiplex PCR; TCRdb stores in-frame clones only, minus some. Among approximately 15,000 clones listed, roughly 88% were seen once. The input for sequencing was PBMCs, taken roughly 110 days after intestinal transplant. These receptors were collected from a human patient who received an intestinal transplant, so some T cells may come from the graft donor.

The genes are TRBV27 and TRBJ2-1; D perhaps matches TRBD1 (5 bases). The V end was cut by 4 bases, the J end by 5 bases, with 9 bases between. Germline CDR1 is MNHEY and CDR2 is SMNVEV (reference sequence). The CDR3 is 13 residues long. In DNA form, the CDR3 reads TGTGCCAGCAGTTCTATAGGGGACAATGAGCAGTTCTTC. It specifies CASSSIGDNEQFF.

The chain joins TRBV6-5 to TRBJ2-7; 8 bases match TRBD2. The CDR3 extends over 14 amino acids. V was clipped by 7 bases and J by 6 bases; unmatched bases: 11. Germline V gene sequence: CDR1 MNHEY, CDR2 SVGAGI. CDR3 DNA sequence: TGTGCCAGCATCATGGGGCGGGAGGCTGCCGAGCAGTACTTC. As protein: CASIMGREAAEQYF.

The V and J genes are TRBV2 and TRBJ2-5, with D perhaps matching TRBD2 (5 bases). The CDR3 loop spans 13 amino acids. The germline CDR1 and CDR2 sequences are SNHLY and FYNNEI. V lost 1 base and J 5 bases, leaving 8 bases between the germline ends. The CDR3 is CASSEGGWETQYF. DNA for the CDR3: TGTGCCAGCAGTGAAGGAGGGTGGGAGACCCAGTACTTC.

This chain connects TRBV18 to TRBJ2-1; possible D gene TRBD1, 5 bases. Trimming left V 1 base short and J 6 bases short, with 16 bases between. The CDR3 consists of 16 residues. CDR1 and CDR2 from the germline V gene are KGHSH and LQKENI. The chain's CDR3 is CASSPLTGLSTNEQFF. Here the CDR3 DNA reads TGTGCCAGCTCACCACTAACAGGCCTCTCGACCAATGAGCAGTTCTTC.

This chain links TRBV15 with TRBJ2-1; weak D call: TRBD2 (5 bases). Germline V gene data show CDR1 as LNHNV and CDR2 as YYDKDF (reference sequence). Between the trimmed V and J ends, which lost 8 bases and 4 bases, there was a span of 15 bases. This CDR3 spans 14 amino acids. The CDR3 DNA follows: TGTGCCACCTCCAAGCGGAGCCTATACAATGAGCAGTTCTTC. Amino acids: CATSKRSLYNEQFF.

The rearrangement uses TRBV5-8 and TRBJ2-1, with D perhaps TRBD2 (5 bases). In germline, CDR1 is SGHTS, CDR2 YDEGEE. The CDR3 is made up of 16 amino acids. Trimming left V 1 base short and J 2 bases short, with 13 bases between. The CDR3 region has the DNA TGTGCCAGCAGCTTGAAGGGAGTGGCCCCCTACAATGAGCAGTTCTTC. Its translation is CASSLKGVAPYNEQFF.

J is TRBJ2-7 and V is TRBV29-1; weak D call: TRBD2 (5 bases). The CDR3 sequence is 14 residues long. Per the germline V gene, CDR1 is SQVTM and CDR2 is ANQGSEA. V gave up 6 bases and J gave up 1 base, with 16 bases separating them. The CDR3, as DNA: TGCAGCGTCGTCGGGGAGCGAGGGTCCTACGAGCAGTACTTC. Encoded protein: CSVVGERGSYEQYF.

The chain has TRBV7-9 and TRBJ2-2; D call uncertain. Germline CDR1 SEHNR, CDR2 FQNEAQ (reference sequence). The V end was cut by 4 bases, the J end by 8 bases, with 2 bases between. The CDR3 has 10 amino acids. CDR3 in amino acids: CASSSGELFF. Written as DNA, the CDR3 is TGTGCCAGCAGCTCGGGGGAGCTGTTTTTT.

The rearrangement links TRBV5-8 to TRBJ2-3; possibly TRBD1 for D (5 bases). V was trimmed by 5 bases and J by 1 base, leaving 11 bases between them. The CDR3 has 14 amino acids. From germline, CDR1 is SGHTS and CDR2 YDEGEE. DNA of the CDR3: TGTGCCAGCAGAAAGAAAGGGGGCACAGATACGCAGTATTTT. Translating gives CASRKKGGTDTQYF.

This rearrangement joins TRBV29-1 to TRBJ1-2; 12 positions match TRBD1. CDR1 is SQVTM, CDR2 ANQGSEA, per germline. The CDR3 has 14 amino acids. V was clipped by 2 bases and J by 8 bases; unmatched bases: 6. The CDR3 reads CSVERGQGAEGYTF. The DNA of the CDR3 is TGCAGCGTTGAAAGGGGACAGGGGGCTGAGGGCTACACCTTC.

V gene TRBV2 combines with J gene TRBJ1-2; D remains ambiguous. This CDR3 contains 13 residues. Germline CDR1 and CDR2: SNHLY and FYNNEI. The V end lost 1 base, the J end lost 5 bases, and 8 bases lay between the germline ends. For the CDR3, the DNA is TGTGCCAGCAGTGAAGGGTGGGGATATGGCTACACCTTC. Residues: CASSEGWGYGYTF.